The 8 T cell receptor beta chains in this list originate from one sample, sequenced in a study of siplizumab effects on memory and regulatory T cells. Method: immunoSEQ multiplex PCR; TCRdb's copy keeps in-frame clones and lacks some. The sample holds approximately 100,000 clones, over 90% seen once. Sequencing was performed on non-Treg CD4+ T cells sorted from blood. These receptors all stem from a human donor in good health.

The DNA of the CDR3 is TGTGCCAGCAGCTTAGGATACGGGTTCACCGGGGAGCTGTTTTTT. It encodes CASSLGYGFTGELFF. The rearrangement uses TRBV7-2 and TRBJ2-2; D remains ambiguous. The CDR3 has 15 amino acids. The V gene's germline CDR1 is SGHTA and CDR2 FQGNSA. Trimming removed 1 base from V and 4 bases from J, with 10 bases in between. Full variable domain (outside the CDR3, taken from reference TRBV7-2 and TRBJ2-2): GAGVSQSPSNKVTEKGKDVELRCDPISGHTALYWYRQSLGQGLEFLIYFQGNSAPDKSGLPSDRFSAERTGGSVSTLTIQRTQQEDSAVYLCASSLGYGFTGELFFGEGSRLTVL.

V and J are TRBV2 and TRBJ2-7, with D perhaps matching TRBD2 (6 bases). The CDR3 covers 14 residues. In germline, CDR1 is SNHLY, CDR2 FYNNEI. Trimming shortened V by 5 bases and J by 2 bases, and 13 bases separated the two germline ends. The CDR3 DNA is TGTGCCAGCAGTCCTCTAGCGCTTACCTACGAGCAGTACTTC. Its translation is CASSPLALTYEQYF.

The chain combines TRBV5-5 with TRBJ1-1; 8 positions agree with TRBD1. V shed 6 bases, J shed 0 bases, and the junction held 4 bases outside the gene matches. This CDR3 has 14 residues. Germline-derived CDR1 and CDR2 are SGHKS and YYEKEE (reference sequence). The CDR3 nucleotides are TGTGCCAGCAACAGACAGGGGATGAACACTGAAGCTTTCTTT. Translating it yields CASNRQGMNTEAFF.

This clone has only a few counts. The chain employs TRBV6-1 and TRBJ1-2; 8 bases fit TRBD1. The CDR3 spans 14 residues. The V and J ends lost 3 bases and 8 bases, in that order; junction bases with no gene match: 8. Germline V gene sequence: CDR1 MNHNS, CDR2 SASEGT. CDR3 sequence reads: CASSDWTGKGGYTF. The CDR3 DNA sequence: TGTGCCAGCAGTGACTGGACAGGGAAGGGAGGCTACACCTTC.

The gene calls are TRBV7-9 and TRBJ2-1, with D hard to call. Looked up from germline, CDR1 is SEHNR and CDR2 is FQNEAQ (reference sequence). V lost 1 base and J 5 bases, leaving 12 bases between the germline ends. The CDR3 sequence is 15 residues long. The CDR3 DNA is TGTGCCAGCAGCTTAGAGGGAATGCTCCACAATGAGCAGTTCTTC. Translated, it gives CASSLEGMLHNEQFF.

The chain carries TRBV6-1 and TRBJ1-1; D is perhaps TRBD1 (5 bases). With 6 bases removed from V and 4 bases from J, the gap between germline ends came to 15 bases. Germline CDR1 is MNHNS and CDR2 is SASEGT. This CDR3 has 14 residues. In DNA, the CDR3 is TGTGCCAGCAGGGAGGACCTTAGGGGCACTGAAGCTTTCTTT. Translating it yields CASREDLRGTEAFF.

DNA for the CDR3: TGTGCCAGCTCACCCAACACAGATACGCAGTATTTT. Translated, it gives CASSPNTDTQYF. J is TRBJ2-3 and V is TRBV18, with D hard to call. Germline V gene data show CDR1 as KGHSH and CDR2 as LQKENI. The CDR3 has 12 amino acids. Deletions cut 3 bases from V and 2 bases from J, with 3 bases between.

This clone has just one count. The rearrangement uses TRBV15 and TRBJ1-1; D is ambiguous. This CDR3 is 15 amino acids long. From germline, CDR1 is LNHNV and CDR2 YYDKDF (reference sequence). The V end lost 1 base, the J end lost 0 bases, and 9 bases lay between the germline ends. DNA for the CDR3: TGTGCCACCAGCAGAGTTTTCGGGCTGAACACTGAAGCTTTCTTT. Its protein product is CATSRVFGLNTEAFF. The whole variable domain, filled in from reference TRBV15 and TRBJ1-1, reads DAMVIQNPRYQVTQFGKPVTLSCSQTLNHNVMYWYQQKSSQAPKLLFHYYDKDFNNEADTPDNFQSRRPNTSFCFLDIRSPGLGDTAMYLCATSRVFGLNTEAFFGQGTRLTVV.